These T cell receptor beta chains were read from a single sample in a study of Ad26.COV2.S vaccination and SARS-CoV-2 variants. The data were produced by immunoSEQ multiplex PCR, yet TCRdb's version contains in-frame clones alone and is incomplete. The sample contains more than 300,000 clones, around 84% of which appear only once. The sample here was peripheral blood, taken in a trial of Ad26.COV2.S vaccine versus placebo. These receptors were taken from a person aged 18-65 years who received the Ad26.COV2.S COVID-19 vaccine or a placebo. Each CDR3 is given with its conserved first and last residue. The D gene is left open where the match is weak. Where a row states a size, it is once, few, many or the class of an expanded clone; other rows omit it.

>TRBJ1-4|-|-|TRBV19
TGTGCCAGTAGTATGGCCTCGGAAAAACTGTTTTTT
CASSMASEKLFF
>TRBJ1-6|-|-|TRBV29-1
TGCAGCGTGTCGGGAGGAGCGGCGGATTCACCCCTCCACTTT
CSVSGGAADSPLHF
>TRBJ1-1|-|-|TRBV18
TGTGCCAGCTCACCGGGACAGAACACTGAAGCTTTCTTT
CASSPGQNTEAFF
>TRBJ2-1|TRBD1|-|TRBV7-8
TGTGCCAGCAGTCAACAGGGGATATCCTACAATGAGCAGTTCTTC
CASSQQGISYNEQFF
>TRBJ2-7|-|-|TRBV7-6
TGTGCCAGCAGCTCCCGTGATGGCGGGGCCTACGAGCAGTACTTC
CASSSRDGGAYEQYF
>TRBJ2-7|TRBD1|-|TRBV2
TGTGCCAGCAGCCGGGACAGCGACGAACAGTACTTC
CASSRDSDEQYF
>TRBJ2-7|TRBD2|-|TRBV7-6
TGTGCCAGCAGCCCCCGACTAGCGGGGGATGTCGAGCAGTACTTC
CASSPRLAGDVEQYF
>TRBJ2-3|-|-|TRBV7-9
TGTGCCAGCAGCTATGACAGGAACACAGATACGCAGTATTTT
CASSYDRNTDTQYF
>TRBJ2-5|TRBD1|-|TRBV10-3
TGTGCCATCCTCCTGGACAGGGTGCAGACCCAGTACTTC
CAILLDRVQTQYF
>TRBJ2-7|-|few|TRBV5-1
TGCGCCAGCTACAGGGATATGGGGGGGGAGTGGAACGAGCAGTACTTC
CASYRDMGGEWNEQYF
>TRBJ1-5|TRBD1|once|TRBV2
TGTGCCAGCAACCCCGGGCCGACAGGGCTCGATCAGCCCCAGCATTTT
CASNPGPTGLDQPQHF
>TRBJ1-2|TRBD1|-|TRBV27
TGTGCCAGCAGTTTAAACCGAGCAACACAGGGGGCGCACGGCTACACCTTC
CASSLNRATQGAHGYTF
>TRBJ1-2|-|-|TRBV2
TGTGCCAGCAGTGAAGCGCGCGCCACATCCTATGGCTACACCTTC
CASSEARATSYGYTF
>TRBJ1-1|-|-|TRBV6-5
TGTGCCAGCAGTTACTCGAGAGGGTCCACTGAAGCTTTCTTT
CASSYSRGSTEAFF
>TRBJ2-2|-|-|TRBV9
TGTGCCAGCAGCGTATCGGGGGCAGGGGTCGGTTCCGGGGAGCTGTTTTTT
CASSVSGAGVGSGELFF
>TRBJ1-1|-|-|TRBV5-5
TGTGCCAGCAACCCCATGGGGGGCACTGAAGCTTTCTTT
CASNPMGGTEAFF
>TRBJ1-2|TRBD1|-|TRBV19
TGTGCCAGTAGTAGGCCGGGACAGACTAACTATGGCTACACCTTC
CASSRPGQTNYGYTF
>TRBJ1-4|-|-|TRBV2
TGTGCCAGCAGCCGGGACGGATTTTTTGAAAAACTGTTTTTT
CASSRDGFFEKLFF
>TRBJ2-3|TRBD2|once|TRBV30
TGTGCCTGGAGTGTAGGCCTGACTAGCGGGGGTAGCACAGATACGCAGTATTTT
CAWSVGLTSGGSTDTQYF
>TRBJ1-2|-|-|TRBV18
TGTGCCAGCTCCCACGCCCAGGGCGACTATGGCTACACCTTC
CASSHAQGDYGYTF
>TRBJ1-1|-|-|TRBV5-4
TGTGCCAGCAGCTTGGTCGCCCAGAACACTGAAGCTTTCTTT
CASSLVAQNTEAFF
>TRBJ2-5|TRBD2|-|TRBV10-3
TGTGCCATCGGGCTAGCGGGGACCCAAGAGACCCAGTACTTC
CAIGLAGTQETQYF
>TRBJ1-2|TRBD1|few|TRBV5-1
TGCGCCAGCATGGAGGGGGCCGTGCAAGGCTACACCTTC
CASMEGAVQGYTF
>TRBJ1-6|TRBD1|-|TRBV5-5
TGTGCCAGCAGGCCGGGACAGGAAAATTCACCCCTCCACTTT
CASRPGQENSPLHF
>TRBJ1-1|-|-|TRBV7-6
TGTGCCAGCAGCGCTGGTGGGGGAGGGAACACTGAAGCTTTCTTT
CASSAGGGGNTEAFF